This TCR beta chain originates from a study of T cell responses to AZD1222 COVID-19 vaccine. Whole-study results and caveats: Clonal diversity was possibly underestimated; the donors were predominantly white British and more often female.

As concerns this clone: What it binds is unknown.

The table came from immunoSEQ multiplex PCR; TCRdb's copy has only in-frame clones and leaves some out. The data show 100,000 to 150,000 clones, with 75% to 90% seen just once and around 4.4% held by the top ten. Per the germline V gene, CDR1 is SGHDN and CDR2 is FVKESK. The length of the CDR3 is 12 residues. V dropped 4 bases and J dropped 8 bases, with 6 bases sitting between them. The chain recombines TRBV14 with TRBJ1-6; D ambiguous. The sequenced sample was peripheral blood, obtained 28 days after the second AZD1222 dose. This receptor was obtained from an adult who received the AZD1222 COVID-19 vaccine. The CDR3 coding sequence is TGTGCCAGCAGCCCGACTGATTCACCCCTCCACTTT. Protein product: CASSPTDSPLHF.